This T cell receptor (beta chain) was documented in a study of T cell responses to AZD1222 COVID-19 vaccine. Study-wide results and limits: White British ancestry dominated among donors, who included more females, and clonal diversity was possibly underestimated. The CD4 TCRs associated with vaccination extended across spike and predominated at 160-218 and 743-854. After the peak T cell response, and only then, were repertoires sampled. Baseline testing showed seropositivity in only six or seven AZD1222 recipients.

Comment on this clone: The antigen is not known.

Clones were sequenced by immunoSEQ multiplex PCR, and TCRdb holds only the in-frame ones, with some missing. Of roughly 90,000 clones listed, around 87% are singletons. Germline loops: CDR1 WNHNN, CDR2 SYGVQD (reference sequence). Trimming removed 0 bases from V and 3 bases from J; junction bases left unmatched: 5. This CDR3 is built from 16 residues. The rearrangement links TRBV10-1 to TRBJ2-1, with 7 bases lining up with TRBD2. The material sequenced was peripheral blood, taken 28 days after the second AZD1222 dose. This TCR derives from an adult who received the AZD1222 COVID-19 vaccine. As DNA, the CDR3 is TGCGCCAGCAGTGAGTCGGGAGGGAATGACTACAATGAGCAGTTCTTC. Protein sequence: CASSESGGNDYNEQFF.